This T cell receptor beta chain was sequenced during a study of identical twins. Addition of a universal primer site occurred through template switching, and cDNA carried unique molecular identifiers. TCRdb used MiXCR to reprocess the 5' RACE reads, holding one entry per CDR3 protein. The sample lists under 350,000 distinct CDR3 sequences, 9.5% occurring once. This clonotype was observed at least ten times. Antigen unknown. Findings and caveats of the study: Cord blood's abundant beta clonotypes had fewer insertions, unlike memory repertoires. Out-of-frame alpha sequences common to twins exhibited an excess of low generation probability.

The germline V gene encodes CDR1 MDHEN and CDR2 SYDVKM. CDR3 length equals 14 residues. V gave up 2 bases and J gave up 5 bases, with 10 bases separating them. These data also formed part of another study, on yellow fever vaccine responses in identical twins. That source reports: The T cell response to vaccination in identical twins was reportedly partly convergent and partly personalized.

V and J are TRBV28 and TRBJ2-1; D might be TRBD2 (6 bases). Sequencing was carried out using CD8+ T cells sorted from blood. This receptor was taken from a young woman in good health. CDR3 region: CASSLQRVNNEQFF. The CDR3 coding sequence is TGTGCCAGCAGTTTACAGCGGGTAAACAATGAGCAGTTCTTC.